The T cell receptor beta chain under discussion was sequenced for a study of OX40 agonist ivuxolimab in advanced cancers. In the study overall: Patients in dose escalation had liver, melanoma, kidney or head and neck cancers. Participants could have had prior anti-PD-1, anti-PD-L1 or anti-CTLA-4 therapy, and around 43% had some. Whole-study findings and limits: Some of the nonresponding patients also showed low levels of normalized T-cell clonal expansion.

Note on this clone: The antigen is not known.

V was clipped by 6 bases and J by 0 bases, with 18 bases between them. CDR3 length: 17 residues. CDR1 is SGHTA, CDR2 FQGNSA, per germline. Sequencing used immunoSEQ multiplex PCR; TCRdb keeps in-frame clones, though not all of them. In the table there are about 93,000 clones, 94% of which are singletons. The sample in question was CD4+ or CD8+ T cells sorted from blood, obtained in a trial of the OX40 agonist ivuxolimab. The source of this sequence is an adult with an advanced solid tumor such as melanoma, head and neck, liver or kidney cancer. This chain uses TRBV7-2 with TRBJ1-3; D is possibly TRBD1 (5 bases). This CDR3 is CASSFGTGPFSGNTIYF. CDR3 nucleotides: TGTGCCAGCAGTTTCGGAACAGGACCTTTCTCTGGAAACACCATATATTTT.